Following are 3 T cell receptor beta chains from one sample sequenced in a study of CD8 T cells in ankylosing spondylitis. TCRdb independently ran MiXCR on the 5' RACE reads; one entry per CDR3 protein. This sample carries hundreds of thousands of distinct CDR3 sequences, around 11% of them seen once, and the ten largest clones take less than 0.65%. Study findings and constraints: For ankylosing spondylitis blood, a TCR beta motif of several highly homologous variants appeared characteristic.

No antigen is known for these receptors. Sequenced sample: blood, either unsorted or a sorted T cell fraction (not recorded which). The receptors shown here come from a male donor with ankylosing spondylitis.

The rearrangement uses TRBV5-1 and TRBJ2-6; no clear D gene. The CDR3 has 15 residues. Germline CDR1 and CDR2: SGHRS and YFSETQ. V was clipped by 5 bases and J by 0 bases, with 9 bases between them. The DNA for the CDR3 is TGCGCCAGCAGAATCCTTTACTCTGGGGCCAACGTCCTGACTTTC. Translated, it gives CASRILYSGANVLTF.

This rearrangement joins TRBV15 to TRBJ2-5; perhaps TRBD2 as D (6 bases). The CDR3 extends over 13 amino acids. V dropped 3 bases and J dropped 10 bases, with 15 bases sitting between them. The V gene's germline CDR1 is LNHNV and CDR2 YYDKDF (reference sequence). This CDR3 reads CATSSHLGGDQYF. The CDR3 DNA reads as TGTGCCACCAGCAGTCACCTCGGGGGTGACCAGTACTTC.

This clonotype appeared many times. V gene TRBV29-1 combines with J gene TRBJ2-1; the D is unclear. The germline gives CDR1 SQVTM, CDR2 ANQGSEA. The CDR3 has 10 amino acids. Trimming removed 0 bases from V and 6 bases from J, with 0 bases in between. The CDR3 region is CSVEDNEQFF. Written as DNA, the CDR3 is TGCAGCGTTGAAGACAATGAGCAGTTCTTC.